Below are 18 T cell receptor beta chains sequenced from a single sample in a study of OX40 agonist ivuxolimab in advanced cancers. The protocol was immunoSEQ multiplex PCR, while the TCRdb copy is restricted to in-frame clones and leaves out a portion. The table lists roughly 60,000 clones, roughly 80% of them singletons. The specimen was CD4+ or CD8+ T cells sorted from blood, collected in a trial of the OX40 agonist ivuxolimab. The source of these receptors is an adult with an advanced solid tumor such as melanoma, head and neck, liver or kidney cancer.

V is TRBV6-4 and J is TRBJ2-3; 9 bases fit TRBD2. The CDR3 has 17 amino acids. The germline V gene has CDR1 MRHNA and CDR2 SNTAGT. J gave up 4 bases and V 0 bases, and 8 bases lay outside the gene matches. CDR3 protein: CASSDSGSGGPSDTQYF. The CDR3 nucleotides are TGTGCCAGCAGTGACTCCGGTAGCGGGGGCCCGTCAGATACGCAGTATTTT.

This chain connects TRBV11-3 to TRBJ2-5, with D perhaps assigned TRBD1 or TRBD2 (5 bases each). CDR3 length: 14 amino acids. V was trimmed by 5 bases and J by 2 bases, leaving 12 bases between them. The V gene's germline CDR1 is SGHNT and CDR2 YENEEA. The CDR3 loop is CASSPGPGQETQYF. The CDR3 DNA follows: TGTGCCAGCAGCCCGGGGCCCGGGCAAGAGACCCAGTACTTC.

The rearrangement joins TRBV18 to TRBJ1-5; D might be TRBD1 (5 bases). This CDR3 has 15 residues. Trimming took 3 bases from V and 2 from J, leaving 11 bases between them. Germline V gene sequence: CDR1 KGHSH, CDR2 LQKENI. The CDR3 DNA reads TGTGCCAGCTCACCGGGAGGGGACGGCAATCAGCCCCAGCATTTT. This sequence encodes CASSPGGDGNQPQHF.

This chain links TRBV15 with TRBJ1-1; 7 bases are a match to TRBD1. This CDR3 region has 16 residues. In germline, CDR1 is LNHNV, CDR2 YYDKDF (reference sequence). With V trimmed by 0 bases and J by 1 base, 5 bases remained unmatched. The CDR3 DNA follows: TGTGCCACCAGCAGAGACCCGGACAGGTCGAACACTGAAGCTTTCTTT. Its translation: CATSRDPDRSNTEAFF.

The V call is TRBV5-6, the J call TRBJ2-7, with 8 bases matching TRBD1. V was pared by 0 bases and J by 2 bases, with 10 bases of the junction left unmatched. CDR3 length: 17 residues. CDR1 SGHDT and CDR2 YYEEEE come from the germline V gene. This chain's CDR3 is CASSLAASWDRPYEQYF. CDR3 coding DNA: TGTGCCAGCAGCTTGGCCGCATCGTGGGACAGGCCCTACGAGCAGTACTTC.

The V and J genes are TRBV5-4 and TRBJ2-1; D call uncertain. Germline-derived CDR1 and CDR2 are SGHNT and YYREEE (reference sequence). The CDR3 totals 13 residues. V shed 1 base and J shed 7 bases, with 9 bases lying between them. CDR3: CASSLSAKNEQFF. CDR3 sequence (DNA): TGTGCCAGCAGCTTGTCGGCAAAAAATGAGCAGTTCTTC.

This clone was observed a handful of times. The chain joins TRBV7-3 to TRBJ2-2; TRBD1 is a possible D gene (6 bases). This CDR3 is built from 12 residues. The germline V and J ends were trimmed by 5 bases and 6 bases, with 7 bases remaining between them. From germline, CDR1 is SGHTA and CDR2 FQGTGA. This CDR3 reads CASSHRAGELFF. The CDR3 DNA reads TGTGCCAGCAGCCACAGGGCCGGGGAGCTGTTTTTT.

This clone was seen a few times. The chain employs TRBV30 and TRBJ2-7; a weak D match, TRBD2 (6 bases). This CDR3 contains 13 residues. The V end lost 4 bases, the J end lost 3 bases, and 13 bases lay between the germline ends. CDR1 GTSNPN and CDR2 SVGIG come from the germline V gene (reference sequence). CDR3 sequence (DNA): TGTGCCTGGAAGGGACTTTTTCGCTACGAGCAGTACTTC. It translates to CAWKGLFRYEQYF.

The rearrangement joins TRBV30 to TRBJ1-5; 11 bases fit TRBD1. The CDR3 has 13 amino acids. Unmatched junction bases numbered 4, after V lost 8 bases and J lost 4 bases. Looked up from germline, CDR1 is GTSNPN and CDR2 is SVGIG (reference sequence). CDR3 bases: TGTGCCCGCGGGACAGGGGGAAATCAGCCCCAGCATTTT. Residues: CARGTGGNQPQHF. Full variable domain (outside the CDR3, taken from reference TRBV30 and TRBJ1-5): SQTIHQWPATLVQPVGSPLSLECTVEGTSNPNLYWYRQAAGRGLQLLFYSVGIGQISSEVPQNLSASRPQDRQFILSSKKLLLSDSGFYLCARGTGGNQPQHFGDGTRLSIL.

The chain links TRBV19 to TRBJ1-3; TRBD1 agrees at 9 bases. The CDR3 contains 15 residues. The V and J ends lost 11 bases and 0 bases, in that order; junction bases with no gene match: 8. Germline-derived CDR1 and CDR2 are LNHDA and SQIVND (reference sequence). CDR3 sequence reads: CAAQQGAFSGNTIYF. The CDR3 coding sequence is TGTGCCGCCCAACAGGGGGCCTTCTCTGGAAACACCATATATTTT. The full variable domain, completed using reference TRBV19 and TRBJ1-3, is DGGITQSPKYLFRKEGQNVTLSCEQNLNHDAMYWYRQDPGQGLRLIYYSQIVNDFQKGDIAEGYSVSREKKESFPLTVTSAQKNPTAFYLCAAQQGAFSGNTIYFGEGSWLTVV.

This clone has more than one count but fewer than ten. This chain's CDR3 is CASSLEGGGPGEQYF. The CDR3 DNA reads as TGCGCCAGCAGCTTGGAGGGCGGGGGGCCGGGGGAGCAGTACTTC. V usage is TRBV5-1 and J usage is TRBJ2-7, with 8 bases lining up with TRBD2. The V segment lost 0 bases and the J segment 7 bases; nucleotides outside the gene matches: 9. Germline V CDR1 and CDR2: SGHRS, YFSETQ. The CDR3 totals 15 residues.

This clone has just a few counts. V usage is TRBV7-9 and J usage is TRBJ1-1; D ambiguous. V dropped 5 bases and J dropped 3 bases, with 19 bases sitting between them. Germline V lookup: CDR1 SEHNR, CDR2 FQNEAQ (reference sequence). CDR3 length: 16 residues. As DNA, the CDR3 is TGTGCCAGCAGCCCGCAAACCCGTTACCGGGACACTGAAGCTTTCTTT. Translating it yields CASSPQTRYRDTEAFF.

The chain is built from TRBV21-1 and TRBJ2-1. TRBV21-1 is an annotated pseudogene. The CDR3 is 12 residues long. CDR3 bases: TGTGCCAGCAGCAAACGGCGTCGGGAGCAGTTCTTC. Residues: CASSKRRREQFF.

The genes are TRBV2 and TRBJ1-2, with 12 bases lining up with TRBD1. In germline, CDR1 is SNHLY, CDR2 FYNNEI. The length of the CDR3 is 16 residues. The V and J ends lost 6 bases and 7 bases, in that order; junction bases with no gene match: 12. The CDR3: CASSALTGTGGAGYTF. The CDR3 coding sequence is TGTGCCAGCAGCGCACTTACCGGGACAGGGGGCGCTGGCTACACCTTC. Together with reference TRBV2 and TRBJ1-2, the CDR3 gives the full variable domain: EPEVTQTPSHQVTQMGQEVILRCVPISNHLYFYWYRQILGQKVEFLVSFYNNEISEKSEIFDDQFSVERPDGSNFTLKIRSTKLEDSAMYFCASSALTGTGGAGYTFGSGTRLTVV.

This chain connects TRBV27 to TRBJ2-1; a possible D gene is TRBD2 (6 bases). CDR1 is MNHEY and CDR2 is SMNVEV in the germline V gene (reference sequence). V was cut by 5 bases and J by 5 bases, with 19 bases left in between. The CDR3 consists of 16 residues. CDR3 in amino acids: CASSRPTGTYDNEQFF. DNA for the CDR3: TGTGCCAGCAGTAGGCCCACCGGGACTTACGACAATGAGCAGTTCTTC.

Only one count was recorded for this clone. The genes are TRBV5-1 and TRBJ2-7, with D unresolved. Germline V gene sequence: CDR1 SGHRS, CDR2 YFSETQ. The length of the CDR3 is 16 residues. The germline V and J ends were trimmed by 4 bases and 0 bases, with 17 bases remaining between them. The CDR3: CASSRASPGNSYEQYF. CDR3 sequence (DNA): TGCGCCAGCAGCCGCGCATCACCCGGTAACTCCTACGAGCAGTACTTC.

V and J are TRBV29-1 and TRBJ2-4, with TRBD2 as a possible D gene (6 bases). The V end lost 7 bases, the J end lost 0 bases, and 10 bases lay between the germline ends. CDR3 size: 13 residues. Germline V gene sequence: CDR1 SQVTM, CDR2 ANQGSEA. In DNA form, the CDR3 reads TGCAGCGCGCAGGGACTAGCCAAAAACATTCAGTACTTC. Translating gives CSAQGLAKNIQYF. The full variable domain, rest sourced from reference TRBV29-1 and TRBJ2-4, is SAVISQKPSRDICQRGTSLTIQCQVDSQVTMMFWYRQQPGQSLTLIATANQGSEATYESGFVIDKFPISRPNLTFSTLTVSNMSPEDSSIYLCSAQGLAKNIQYFGAGTRLSVL.

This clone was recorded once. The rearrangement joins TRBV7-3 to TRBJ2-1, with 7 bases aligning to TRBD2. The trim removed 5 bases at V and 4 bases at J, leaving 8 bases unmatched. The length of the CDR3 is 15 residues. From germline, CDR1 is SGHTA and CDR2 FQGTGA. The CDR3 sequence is CASSPTSALYNEQFF. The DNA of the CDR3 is TGTGCCAGCAGCCCCACTAGCGCACTTTACAATGAGCAGTTCTTC.